This T cell receptor beta chain originates from a study of vaccination effects on CD4 cells after COVID-19 (dated by TCRdb to 2021 to 2024). Notes on the research overall: Each participant got two doses of an mRNA SARS-CoV-2 vaccine, either BNT162b2 or mRNA-1273. SARS-CoV-2 spike-specific CD4+ TCR repertoires from before and after mRNA vaccination were compared in COVID-19 convalescent patients and in infection-naive vaccine recipients. Pre-vaccine samples from two convalescent patients were drawn 16 days and one week before the first dose, 142 and 148 days after COVID-19 diagnosis. Cultures from other donors in the study were sequenced with the Oncomine TCR Beta short-read assay on an Illumina iSeq 100. Altogether, some 10 COVID-19 convalescent patients and a handful of SARS-CoV-2-naive healthy vaccine recipients made up the full study. Study-wide findings and limitations: For convalescent patients, new clones induced by the vaccine made up most of the post-vaccine spike-reactive repertoire, and these new clones were largely distinct from the clones induced by infection. The study was limited by a small number of convalescent patients, and early post-infection timepoints were lacking. Clones induced by infection and clones induced by vaccination both contracted markedly at late timepoints after vaccination, which fits with T cell responses waning over time.

To identify antigen-specific CD4+ T cell clonotypes by their expansion, the ViraFEST assay first stimulated PBMC with viral peptide pools and then applied TCR sequencing. After more than nine days of culture, CD4+ T cells were isolated with the EasySep CD4+ T cell isolation kit. PCR-confirmed SARS-CoV-2 infection had occurred in convalescent patients between March and December 2020, before the Alpha, Beta and Delta variants emerged in the United States. Fewer than 2.5 million PBMC per well were cultured in IMDM with 5% human AB serum, 9 to 10 IU/ml IL-2 and gentamicin, plus 10 ug/ml peptides. Half of the culture medium was replaced with fresh IL-2-containing medium on days 3 and 7. Unless noted otherwise, every peptide stimulation condition was grown in triplicate wells. Using Ficoll-Paque Plus gradient centrifugation, PBMC were separated from whole blood and then either used fresh or cryopreserved at -140C. The overlapping peptide pools covered the spike proteins of SARS-CoV-2 as well as those of the common cold coronaviruses HCoV-NL63, HCoV-OC43 and HCoV-229E. The QIAamp micro DNA kit was used to extract genomic DNA from the cultured CD4+ T cells.

Details on this clone: The target of this receptor is not known. No base quality information exists; no much larger clone differs at one position.

From the cysteine up to the phenylalanine, the CDR3 has a length of 14 residues. Only the CDR3 DNA stays, 42 bases, in frame from base 1. V is shortened by 3 bases, J by 6 bases, and the region joining them spans 15 bases. CDR1 and CDR2, looked up from the germline V gene, are SGHTA and FQGNSA. Library generation was performed with the immunoSEQ multiplex PCR assay. TCR beta CDR3 sequencing was performed on DNA from the cultured, isolated CD4+ T cells. The study's own analysis went as follows. Non-productive TCR sequences were removed and reads were trimmed to the CDR3 region, keeping CDR3s of at least 7 amino acids. Antigen-specific clonotypes were identified with the MANAFEST web app by comparing expansion in peptide wells against reference cultures. Positive clones required FDR<0.05 expansion versus reference and all other wells, odds ratio above 5, and frequency above 0.1% in two replicate wells. Clonotypes significantly expanded in SARS-CoV-2 spike wells and in at least one common cold coronavirus spike condition were defined as cross-reactive. CDR3 similarity was assessed by Levenshtein distance using the stringdist R package, and unrooted trees were constructed with ape in R 3.6.1. Entries here come from immuneACCESS through TCRdb and include only in-frame sequences with V and J called. Some clones fail to appear in such tables; in the studies checked, an unresolved V gene covers under half of the shortfall, and the cause of the remainder is unknown. The DNA gave D and trimming, while V, J and clone size come from that table. In this sample the table shows tens of thousands of clones, 65% to 85% of which occur a single time. 15% to 20% of the sample is taken by the ten largest.

Recombination connected TRBV7-2 to TRBJ2-7; the D segment could be TRBD2, given 6 matching bases. Sequenced here: CD4+ T cells from PBMCs cultured with HCoV-NL63 spike peptides, sampled before COVID-19 vaccination. Reading the label with the study, this specimen's cell subset or site is: HCoV-NL63 spike overlapping peptide pool stimulation. The clonotype was recovered from a human donor who had a prior SARS-CoV-2 infection. The sequenced DNA: TGTGCCAGCAGCTTTCAACGGGGGTGGGGCGAGCAGTACTTC. It codes for CASSFQRGWGEQYF.